This record concerns one T cell receptor beta chain sequence. Its antigen specificity is not known. Qualities for individual bases were not recorded, and no much larger clone is one base off. V and J lose 1 base and 4 bases, and a span of 17 bases separates them. The germline V gene sets CDR1 to SGHDT and CDR2 to YYEEEE. From the cysteine through the phenylalanine, the CDR3 covers 16 amino acids. Of all the DNA, just the CDR3 is kept, 48 bases in frame from base 1. The sample is drawn from a study of somatic mutations in cytotoxic T cells in rheumatoid arthritis (dated by TCRdb to 2017 to 2019). For the study in its entirety: Some T-cell populations stained with V beta antibodies were sorted by flow on a FACSAria II or Sony SH800 to nearly 100% purity, with sorted V beta1+ cells additionally subjected to TCRB sequencing. The study asked whether expanded CD8+ T-cell clones in newly diagnosed, untreated rheumatoid arthritis carry somatic mutations, and used TCRB deep sequencing to characterize clonality. For about 60 rheumatoid arthritis patients and roughly 22 healthy controls, TCRB deep sequencing was carried out. Median age was essentially the same in the patient group and the control group. Results the study describes overall, beyond this receptor: In about an eighth of the roughly 60 patients the largest CD8+ clone exceeded 20% of CD8+ cells, and several identical CD8+ TCRB sequences were shared between blood and synovial fluid. No adjustment for multiple comparisons was made for the slight TRBV07 underrepresentation in patients. Healthy controls showed no age-related increase in CD8+ clonality, whereas patients did (Spearman r ≈ 0.5). CD8+ T-cell clonality in rheumatoid arthritis patients was not significantly different from that in age-matched healthy controls. Viral specificity could not be ruled out by absence from virus-specific databases, and the antigen targets of the expanded CD8+ clones remained unknown.

TCRB CDR3 sequencing used the immunoSEQ assay on genomic DNA. The authors processed their data as follows. Analyses were restricted to productive TCRB rearrangements. Clonality was expressed as a Shannon entropy-based productive clonality index, with each clone defined by a unique TCRB CDR3 sequence. Repertoire overlap between two samples was calculated from the template counts of each clone relative to total templates per sample. Flow cytometry-measured V-gene usage correlated with V-gene usage from TCRB sequencing, with a Spearman r of roughly 0.56. In TCRdb, the immuneACCESS table is reduced to in-frame sequences with V and J assigned. These tables do not hold every clone; where another copy was compared, an unresolved V gene accounts for under half, and the others remain unexplained. The V and J calls and clone size were taken over from that table, and D and trimming were inferred from the DNA. This sample holds about 25,000 clones; over 80% were observed only once. Of the sample, more than 4.5% is held by the ten largest clones.

The 20 or so healthy controls were blood donors whose buffy coats were used; they had a median age of approximately 58 years (range 21-70), and about 52% were female. CD4+ and CD8+ cells were isolated by positive magnetic bead selection on an AutoMACS, and purity was checked by flow cytometry. Ficoll-Paque PLUS density gradient separation was used to isolate peripheral blood mononuclear cells. DNA from CD4-enriched, CD8-enriched or PBMC samples was extracted using Nucleospin Tissue or Tissue XS kits and then quantified on a Qubit 2.0 fluorometer. This TCR was recovered from a man aged 45-65 years in good health. The sequenced material came from CD8+ T cells sorted from blood. Recombination linked TRBV5-6 to TRBJ1-2, with a weak D call of TRBD1 (5 bases match). CDR3 sequence: CASSLSGQIFGYGYTF. The DNA sequence is given as TGTGCCAGCAGCTTGTCCGGACAAATATTTGGCTATGGCTACACCTTC.